This T cell receptor (beta chain) was sequenced during a study of T cell changes during pregnancy in multiple sclerosis. CDR1 and CDR2 from the germline V gene are SGHKS and YYEKEE (reference sequence). The CDR3 consists of 14 residues. Trimming took off 2 bases at V and 4 bases at J, with 12 bases between the two ends. TCRdb's table, derived via immunoSEQ multiplex PCR, lists solely in-frame clones and lacks some. The sample contains about 55,000 clones, around 94% of which appear only once. The chain joins TRBV5-5 to TRBJ1-2; tentative D call: TRBD1 (5 bases). Sequenced material: CD8+ T cells from peripheral blood mononuclear cells, taken in the third trimester of pregnancy. This TCR derives from a female donor with multiple sclerosis, enrolled in a pregnancy study. CDR3 in DNA: TGTGCCAGCAGCTTCCAGGGATTTTCCTATGGCTACACCTTC. Protein sequence: CASSFQGFSYGYTF.